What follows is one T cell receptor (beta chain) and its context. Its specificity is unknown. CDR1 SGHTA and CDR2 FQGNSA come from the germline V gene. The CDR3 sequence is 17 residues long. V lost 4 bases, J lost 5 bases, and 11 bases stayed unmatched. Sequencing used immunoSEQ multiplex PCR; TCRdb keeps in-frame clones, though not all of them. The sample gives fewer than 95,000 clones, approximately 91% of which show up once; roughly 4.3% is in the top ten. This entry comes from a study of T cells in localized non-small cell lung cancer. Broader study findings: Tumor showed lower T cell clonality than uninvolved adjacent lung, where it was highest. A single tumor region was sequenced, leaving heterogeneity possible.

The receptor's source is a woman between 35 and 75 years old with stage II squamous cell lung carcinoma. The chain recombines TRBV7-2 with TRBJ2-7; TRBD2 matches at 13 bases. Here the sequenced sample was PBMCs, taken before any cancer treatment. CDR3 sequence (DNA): TGTGCCAGCAGCTCCCCGGGACTAGCGGGAATAGCCGACGAGCAGTACTTC. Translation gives CASSSPGLAGIADEQYF.